One sample yielded the 7 T cell receptor beta chains listed below, sequenced in a study of blood T cell repertoires in COVID-19 (TCRdb year 2020). Library generation was performed with the immunoSEQ multiplex PCR assay. The table comes from immuneACCESS by way of TCRdb, which keeps in-frame sequences with V and J called. Part of the clones is missing from these tables; in studies checked, under half for an unresolved V gene and the rest for unknown reasons. The sample has about 25,000 clones on record, around nine tenths of them singletons. The ten largest account for 8% to 10% of the sample. The sample comprised peripheral blood. The receptors here all came from a human donor with active COVID-19. The donor label of this sample is uncertain.

This chain joins TRBV2 and TRBJ2-1; maybe TRBD2 (5 bases). Germline CDR1 and CDR2: SNHLY and FYNNEI. The V gene lost 5 bases and the J gene lost 4 bases, with 12 bases spanning the gap. This CDR3 has 14 residues. CDR3 amino acids: CASSRGTGYNEQFF. CDR3 nucleotides: TGTGCCAGCAGTCGAGGAACGGGGTACAATGAGCAGTTCTTC.

In its sample, this clone was seen once. This chain uses TRBV15 with TRBJ1-2, with D maybe TRBD1 (5 bases). CDR3 size: 16 residues. The V end lost 3 bases, the J end lost 6 bases, and 20 bases lay between the germline ends. The germline V gene encodes CDR1 LNHNV and CDR2 YYDKDF (reference sequence). The CDR3 sequence: CATSSDLGHPSDGYTF. The CDR3 coding sequence is TGTGCCACCAGCAGCGATTTGGGGCACCCCAGTGATGGCTACACCTTC.

The rearrangement uses TRBV6-5 and TRBJ2-7, with D possibly TRBD2 on 5 matching bases. Trimming stripped 6 bases from V and 0 bases from J, with 12 bases between. Germline values: CDR1 MNHEY, CDR2 SVGAGI. There are 14 residues in the CDR3. The CDR3 loop reads CASSRGPYSYEQYF. CDR3 nucleotide sequence: TGTGCCAGCAGCCGCGGGCCCTACTCCTACGAGCAGTACTTC.

The chain links TRBV13 to TRBJ1-1, with no clear D. CDR1 PRHDT and CDR2 FYEKMQ come from the germline V gene (reference sequence). The CDR3 extends over 12 amino acids. V lost 3 bases to trimming and J lost 5 bases, with 7 bases between them. The chain's CDR3 is CASSFRETEAFF. CDR3 nucleotide sequence: TGTGCCAGCAGCTTTCGGGAGACTGAAGCTTTCTTT.

The chain carries TRBV28 and TRBJ2-1, with TRBD1 as a possible D gene (6 bases). The CDR3 contains 18 residues. CDR1 and CDR2 (germline): MDHEN, SYDVKM. Trimming removed 3 bases from V and 4 bases from J, with 22 bases in between. The CDR3: CASSFRAARTAFYNEQFF. The CDR3 DNA is TGTGCCAGCAGTTTCCGAGCCGCCCGGACAGCCTTTTACAATGAGCAGTTCTTC.

CDR3 in DNA: TGTGCCAGCAGCCCAGGGGGACTAGCGGGAGTGGCCCCCTACGAGCAGTACTTC. Protein product: CASSPGGLAGVAPYEQYF. The chain carries TRBV7-9 and TRBJ2-7; 14 bases map to TRBD2. The CDR3 is 18 residues long. Germline CDR1 reads SEHNR; CDR2 reads FQNEAQ (reference sequence). The J segment lost 2 bases and the V segment lost 5 bases, leaving 11 bases of the junction unmatched. Drawing the rest from reference TRBV7-9 and TRBJ2-7, the complete variable domain is DTGVSQNPRHKITKRGQNVTFRCDPISEHNRLYWYRQTLGQGPEFLTYFQNEAQLEKSRLLSDRFSAERPKGSFSTLEIQRTEQGDSAMYLCASSPGGLAGVAPYEQYFGPGTRLTVT.

The CDR3 coding sequence is TGTGCCAGCAGTCGACAGGGTCCCTACGAGCAGTACTTC. It yields the protein CASSRQGPYEQYF. The chain joins TRBV6-5 to TRBJ2-7, with TRBD1 identical over 7 bases. The V and J ends lost 5 bases and 2 bases, in that order; junction bases with no gene match: 3. CDR1 MNHEY and CDR2 SVGAGI come from the germline V gene. The CDR3 has 13 amino acids.